This T cell receptor beta chain was identified during a study of CXCR3-negative and CXCR3-positive naive CD8 T cells. Study observations and caveats: In CXCR3-positive naive cells, the TRB CDR3s were more hydrophobic than in CXCR3-negative naive cells.

Libraries were UMI-labeled 5' RACE TRB cDNA. TCRdb reanalyzed the 5' RACE reads and collapses them to one entry per CDR3 protein, without DNA. This table lists around 130,000 distinct CDR3 sequences. Germline CDR1 and CDR2: MNHEY and SMNVEV (reference sequence). The length of the CDR3 is 16 residues. Concerning this clonotype itself: The antigen is unknown.

Sequencing was performed on naive CXCR3+ CD8+ T cells from blood. The subset: CD45RO-CCR7+CD27+CD95- naive CD8+ T cells expressing CXCR3 (TNR3+). This clonotype originated in a human donor in good health. Some clones in this sample may be carry-over from other donors' samples. The V gene is TRBV27, the J gene TRBJ2-3; TCRdb reports TRBD1, a call that lacks DNA to check it against. This chain's CDR3 is CASRERQGSSTDTQYF.